This T cell receptor (beta chain) is drawn from a study of CD8 T cells in ankylosing spondylitis. The study's findings and limits: From matched ankylosing spondylitis synovial fluid, disease-linked clones were reportedly recovered at significantly enriched levels.

A note on this clonotype: As yet, its antigen is unknown.

The CDR3 runs to 13 residues. CDR1 is SGHVS and CDR2 is FQNEAQ in the germline V gene. The J segment lost 7 bases and the V segment lost 3 bases, leaving 3 bases of the junction unmatched. MiXCR, run by TCRdb on the 5' RACE reads, gives a single entry per CDR3 protein. The repertoire holds 230,000 or so distinct CDR3 sequences, with more than 20% as singletons. The TCR was taken from a male donor with ankylosing spondylitis or in good health (not recorded which). The chain links TRBV7-8 to TRBJ1-5; 7 bases are shared with TRBD1. Specimen: blood, either unsorted or a sorted T cell fraction (not recorded which). DNA for the CDR3: TGTGCCAGCAGCTTGATAGGGGGCCAGCCCCAGCATTTT. This encodes CASSLIGGQPQHF.